This T cell receptor beta chain was documented in a study of T cell repertoires in cytomegalovirus infection. Overall study context: Matching HLA type, along with CMV infection, was indicated by public TCR beta signatures. Notes on the study in general: Summed frequency of public TCR beta families distinguished CMV carriers with the relevant HLA.

TCRdb reprocessed the reads with MiXCR, giving one entry per CDR3 protein. The data show fewer than 200,000 distinct CDR3 sequences, roughly 9.8% seen once. As to this clonotype: Its antigen is undetermined.

This CDR3 is 14 amino acids long. Germline CDR1 MNHEY, CDR2 SMNVEV (reference sequence). V dropped 10 bases and J dropped 2 bases, with 16 bases sitting between them. Sequencing was carried out using PBMCs. This rearrangement joins TRBV27 to TRBJ2-3; the D gene is possibly TRBD1 (5 bases). This sequence was found in a human donor in good health (CMV status not recorded). Some clones in this sample may be carry-over from other donors' samples. The CDR3 protein is CATAPGGATDTQYF. The CDR3 DNA sequence: TGTGCCACAGCACCTGGTGGGGCCACAGATACGCAGTATTTT.